This T cell receptor beta chain was profiled in a study of shared clonotypes between healthy human individuals. About the research overall: Each donor's CD4 naive and CD4 memory cells filled three plates apiece, CD8 naive two, and CD8 memory one.

Measured with immunoSEQ multiplex PCR; TCRdb has only the in-frame clones, and not every one. The table records just over 2,000,000 clones, roughly 96% of them present only once. The CDR3 totals 15 residues. Germline V gives CDR1 MDHEN, CDR2 SYDVKM. The V and J ends lost 7 bases and 4 bases, in that order; junction bases with no gene match: 10. Sequenced input: naive CD4+ T cells sorted from blood. Subset in this sample: CD45RA+ positively selected. The chain carries TRBV28 and TRBJ2-7; 10 positions match TRBD1. The receptor was isolated from a man aged 18 to 29 in good health. CDR3 DNA sequence: TGTGCCAGCAATTCCGGGACAGGGGCTCGGTACGAGCAGTACTTC. As protein: CASNSGTGARYEQYF.